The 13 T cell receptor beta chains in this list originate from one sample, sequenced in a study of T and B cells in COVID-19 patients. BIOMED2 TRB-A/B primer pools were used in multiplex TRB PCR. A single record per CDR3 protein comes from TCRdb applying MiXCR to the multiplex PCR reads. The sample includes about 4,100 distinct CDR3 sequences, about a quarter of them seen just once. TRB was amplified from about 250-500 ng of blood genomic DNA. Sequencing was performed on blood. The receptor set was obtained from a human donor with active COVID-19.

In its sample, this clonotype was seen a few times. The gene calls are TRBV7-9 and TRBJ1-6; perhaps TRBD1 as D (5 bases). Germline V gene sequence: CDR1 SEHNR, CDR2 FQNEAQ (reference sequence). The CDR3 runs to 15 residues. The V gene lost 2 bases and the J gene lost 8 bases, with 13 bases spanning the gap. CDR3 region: CASSLWGVSDSPLHF. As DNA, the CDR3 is TGTGCCAGCAGCTTATGGGGGGTGTCGGATTCACCCCTCCACTTT.

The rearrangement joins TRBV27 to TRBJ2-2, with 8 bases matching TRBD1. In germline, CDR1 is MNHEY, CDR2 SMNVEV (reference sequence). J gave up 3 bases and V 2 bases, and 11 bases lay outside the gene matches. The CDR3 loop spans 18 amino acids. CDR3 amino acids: CASSLHVVQGVYTGELFF. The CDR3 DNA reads TGTGCCAGCAGTTTACATGTCGTACAGGGGGTTTACACCGGGGAGCTGTTTTTT.

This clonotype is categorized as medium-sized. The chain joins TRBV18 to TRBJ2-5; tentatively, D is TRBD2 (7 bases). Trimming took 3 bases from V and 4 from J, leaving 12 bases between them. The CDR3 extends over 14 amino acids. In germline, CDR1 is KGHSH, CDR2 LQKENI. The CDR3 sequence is CASSPGGLLETQYF. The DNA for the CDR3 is TGTGCCAGCTCACCGGGGGGGCTGTTAGAGACCCAGTACTTC.

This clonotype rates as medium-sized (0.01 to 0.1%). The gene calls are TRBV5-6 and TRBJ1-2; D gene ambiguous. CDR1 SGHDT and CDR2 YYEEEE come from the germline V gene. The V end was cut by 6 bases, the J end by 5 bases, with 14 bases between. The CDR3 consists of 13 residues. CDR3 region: CASKYGMGYGYTF. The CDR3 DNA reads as TGTGCCAGCAAATACGGGATGGGTTATGGCTACACCTTC.

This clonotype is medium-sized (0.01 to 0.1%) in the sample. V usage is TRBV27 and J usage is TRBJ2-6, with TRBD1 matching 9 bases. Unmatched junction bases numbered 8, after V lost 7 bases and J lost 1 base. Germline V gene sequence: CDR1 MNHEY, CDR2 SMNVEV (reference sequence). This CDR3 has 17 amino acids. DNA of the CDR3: TGTGCCAGCACTTTGGGACAGGGTTCGTCTGGGGCCAACGTCCTGACTTTC. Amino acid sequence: CASTLGQGSSGANVLTF.

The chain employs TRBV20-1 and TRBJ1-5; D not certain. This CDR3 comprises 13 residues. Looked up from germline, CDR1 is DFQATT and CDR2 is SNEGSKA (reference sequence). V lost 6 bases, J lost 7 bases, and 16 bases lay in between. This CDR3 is CSALHDILQPQHF. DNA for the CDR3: TGCAGTGCCTTACATGACATCCTACAGCCCCAGCATTTT.

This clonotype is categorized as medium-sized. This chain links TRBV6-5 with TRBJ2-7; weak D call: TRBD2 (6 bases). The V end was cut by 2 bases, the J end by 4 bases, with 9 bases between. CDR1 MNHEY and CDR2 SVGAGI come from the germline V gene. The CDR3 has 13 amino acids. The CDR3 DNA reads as TGTGCCAGCAGTTACGGGACTGATTACGAGCAGTACTTC. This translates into CASSYGTDYEQYF.

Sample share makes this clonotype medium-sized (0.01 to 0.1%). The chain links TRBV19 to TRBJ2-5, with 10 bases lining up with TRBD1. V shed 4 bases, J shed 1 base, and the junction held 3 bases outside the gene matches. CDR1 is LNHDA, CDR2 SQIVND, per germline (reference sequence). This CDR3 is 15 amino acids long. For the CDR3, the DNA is TGTGCCAGTAGTAGGGGACAGGGGATCCAAGAGACCCAGTACTTC. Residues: CASSRGQGIQETQYF.

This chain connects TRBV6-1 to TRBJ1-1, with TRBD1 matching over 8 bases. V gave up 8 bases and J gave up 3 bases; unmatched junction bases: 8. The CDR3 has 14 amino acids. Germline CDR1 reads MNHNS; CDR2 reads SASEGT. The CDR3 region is CASGTGGGDTEAFF. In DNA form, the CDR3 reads TGTGCCAGCGGAACAGGGGGGGGGGACACTGAAGCTTTCTTT.

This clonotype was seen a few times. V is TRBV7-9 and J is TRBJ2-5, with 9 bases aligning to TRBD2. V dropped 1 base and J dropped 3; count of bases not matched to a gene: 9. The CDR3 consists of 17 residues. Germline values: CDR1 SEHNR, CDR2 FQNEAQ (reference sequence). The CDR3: CASSLEASGAPKETQYF. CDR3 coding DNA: TGTGCCAGCAGCTTAGAGGCTAGCGGGGCTCCCAAAGAGACCCAGTACTTC.

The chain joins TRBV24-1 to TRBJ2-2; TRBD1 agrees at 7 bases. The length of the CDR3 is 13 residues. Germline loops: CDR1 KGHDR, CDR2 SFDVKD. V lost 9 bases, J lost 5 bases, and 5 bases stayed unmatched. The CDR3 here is CATRGTETGELFF. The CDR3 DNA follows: TGTGCCACCCGAGGGACAGAGACCGGGGAGCTGTTTTTT.

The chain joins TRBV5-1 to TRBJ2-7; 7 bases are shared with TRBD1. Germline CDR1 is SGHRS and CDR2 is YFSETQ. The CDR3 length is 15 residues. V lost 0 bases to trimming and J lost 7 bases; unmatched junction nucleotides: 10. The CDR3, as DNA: TGCGCCAGCAGCTTGGAACAGGGGATTCGTTGGGAGCAGTACTTC. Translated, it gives CASSLEQGIRWEQYF. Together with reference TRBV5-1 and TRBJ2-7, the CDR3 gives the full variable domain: KAGVTQTPRYLIKTRGQQVTLSCSPISGHRSVSWYQQTPGQGLQFLFEYFSETQRNKGNFPGRFSGRQFSNSRSEMNVSTLELGDSALYLCASSLEQGIRWEQYFGPGTRLTVT.

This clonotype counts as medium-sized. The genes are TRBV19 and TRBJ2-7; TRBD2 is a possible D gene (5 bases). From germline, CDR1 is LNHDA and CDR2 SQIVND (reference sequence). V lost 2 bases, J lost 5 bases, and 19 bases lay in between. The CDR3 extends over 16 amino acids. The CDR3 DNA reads TGTGCCAGTAGTATAATCCGACAACTAGATCCCCACGAGCAGTACTTC. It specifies CASSIIRQLDPHEQYF.